These 9 T cell receptor beta chains came from one sample sequenced in a study of cytomegalovirus exposure and HLA in healthy donors. The PCR had 60 Vbeta and 13 Jbeta primers. Repertoires were generated with immunoSEQ multiplex PCR, while TCRdb's copy carries only in-frame clones and drops some. The table has 190,000 or so clones, approximately 80% seen once; the top ten hold 0.65%. The sequencing input was PBMCs. Receptors originate from a boy between 5 and 17 years old in good health and CMV-seronegative.

This rearrangement joins TRBV10-1 to TRBJ2-7, with 10 bases fitting TRBD1. The CDR3 loop spans 15 amino acids. With 6 bases clipped from V and 2 bases from J, the junction kept 7 bases outside the gene matches. The germline gives CDR1 WNHNN, CDR2 SYGVQD (reference sequence). This CDR3 reads CASSDGTGAPYEQYF. CDR3 coding DNA: TGCGCCAGCAGCGACGGGACAGGGGCCCCCTACGAGCAGTACTTC.

The chain has TRBV5-5 and TRBJ1-2, with no clear D. There are 15 residues in the CDR3. From germline, CDR1 is SGHKS and CDR2 YYEKEE (reference sequence). V was shortened by 4 bases and J by 1 base, with 14 bases between the two germline ends. CDR3 sequence (DNA): TGTGCCAGCAGCCTAGACGACGGTATTAACTATGGCTACACCTTC. The encoded protein is CASSLDDGINYGYTF.

This chain links TRBV7-6 with TRBJ1-3, with D possibly TRBD1 on 5 matching bases. The germline V and J ends were trimmed by 1 base and 4 bases, with 11 bases remaining between them. Germline V lookup: CDR1 SGHVS, CDR2 FNYEAQ. The CDR3 runs to 15 residues. CDR3 residues: CASSLVDSHGNTIYF. CDR3 sequence (DNA): TGTGCCAGCAGCTTAGTAGACAGCCACGGAAACACCATATATTTT.

The chain combines TRBV7-3 with TRBJ2-2; tentatively, D is TRBD1 (6 bases). The CDR3 contains 14 residues. Germline loops: CDR1 SGHTA, CDR2 FQGTGA. V shed 6 bases and J shed 1 base, with 9 bases lying between them. CDR3 region: CASSSGVNTGELFF. The CDR3 DNA sequence: TGTGCCAGCAGTTCAGGGGTGAACACCGGGGAGCTGTTTTTT.

J is TRBJ2-3 and V is TRBV11-3, with TRBD2 matching 10 bases. The CDR3 sequence is 19 residues long. Germline CDR1 and CDR2: SGHNT and YENEEA. The junction had 10 bases not matched to a gene; V was cut back by 1 base and J by 0 bases. This chain's CDR3 is CASSLVRLAGSSSTDTQYF. The CDR3 DNA is TGTGCCAGCAGCTTAGTCAGACTAGCGGGCTCCTCAAGCACAGATACGCAGTATTTT.

The chain links TRBV9 to TRBJ2-5; possible D gene TRBD1, 6 bases. Matching the DNA end better, TRBJ2-7 makes the J call doubtful. Germline loops: CDR1 SGDLS, CDR2 YYNGEE. CDR3 length: 15 amino acids. The CDR3 region has the DNA TGTGCCAGCAGCGTAGGTCCAGGGGAAGGGCGCGAGCAGTACTTC. Translated, it gives CASSVGPGEGREQYF.

This chain joins TRBV19 and TRBJ2-5, with 9 bases identical to TRBD1. The V gene's germline CDR1 is LNHDA and CDR2 SQIVND (reference sequence). This CDR3 contains 16 residues. Trimming took 1 base from V and 11 from J; bases not matched to a gene: 14. CDR3 in amino acids: CASSIAGQGIPAEQYF. The CDR3 DNA reads as TGTGCCAGTAGTATAGCTGGACAGGGGATCCCTGCGGAGCAGTACTTC. Full variable domain (outside the CDR3, taken from reference TRBV19 and TRBJ2-5): DGGITQSPKYLFRKEGQNVTLSCEQNLNHDAMYWYRQDPGQGLRLIYYSQIVNDFQKGDIAEGYSVSREKKESFPLTVTSAQKNPTAFYLCASSIAGQGIPAEQYFGPGTRLLVL.

The V call is TRBV9, the J call TRBJ2-3; 7 bases are shared with TRBD1. The V gene's germline CDR1 is SGDLS and CDR2 YYNGEE. The CDR3 is 17 amino acids. Trimming at V came to 0 bases and at J to 0 bases, leaving 7 bases not matched to a gene. CDR3 nucleotide sequence: TGTGCCAGCAGCGTAGCGTCAGGGACAGTTAGCACAGATACGCAGTATTTT. It encodes CASSVASGTVSTDTQYF.

The chain uses TRBV7-9 and TRBJ1-3, with 11 bases that match TRBD1. The germline V gene encodes CDR1 SEHNR and CDR2 FQNEAQ (reference sequence). The CDR3 loop spans 18 amino acids. Trimming removed 1 base from V and 0 bases from J; junction bases left unmatched: 5. CDR3 coding DNA: TGTGCCAGCAGCTTAGGGGCCGGGACAGGGGGCTCTGGAAACACCATATATTTT. Its translation is CASSLGAGTGGSGNTIYF.